This T cell receptor (beta chain) derives from a study of patients and donors after allogeneic stem cell transplantation. Trimming took 0 bases from V and 3 from J, leaving 9 bases between them. Per the germline V gene, CDR1 is LGHNA and CDR2 is YSLEER. The length of the CDR3 is 15 residues. MiXCR was run by TCRdb on the RT-PCR reads, yielding one entry per CDR3 protein. The data show tens of thousands of distinct CDR3 sequences, with roughly 52% seen just once and under 70% held by the top ten. The sequencing input was blood, either unsorted or a sorted T cell fraction (not recorded which). The chain couples TRBV4-3 to TRBJ2-1; D may be TRBD1 (5 bases). The receptor comes from a human donor who was either an allogeneic HSCT recipient or a stem cell or donor lymphocyte infusion donor (not recorded which). It is not recorded whose cells these are; they may come from a transplant donor. CDR3 in amino acids: CASSQDFTGYNEQFF. The CDR3 nucleotides read TGCGCCAGCAGCCAAGATTTTACAGGCTACAATGAGCAGTTCTTC.